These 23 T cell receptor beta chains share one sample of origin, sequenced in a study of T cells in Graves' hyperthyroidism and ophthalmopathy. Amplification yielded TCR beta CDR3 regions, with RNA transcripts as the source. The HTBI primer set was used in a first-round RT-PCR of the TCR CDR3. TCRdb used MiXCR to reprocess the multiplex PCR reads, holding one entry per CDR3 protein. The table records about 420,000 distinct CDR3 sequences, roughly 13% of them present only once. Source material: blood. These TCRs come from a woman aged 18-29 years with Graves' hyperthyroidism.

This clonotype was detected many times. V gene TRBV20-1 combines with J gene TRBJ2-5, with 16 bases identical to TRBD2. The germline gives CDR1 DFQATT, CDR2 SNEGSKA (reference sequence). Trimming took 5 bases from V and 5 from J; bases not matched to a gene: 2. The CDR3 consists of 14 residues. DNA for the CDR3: TGCAGTGCTTCGGGACTAGCGGGAGGGGAGACCCAGTACTTC. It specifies CSASGLAGGETQYF.

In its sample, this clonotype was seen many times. The CDR3 region is CASTPSPDSLNTEAFF. Written as DNA, the CDR3 is TGTGCCAGCACCCCTTCCCCGGACAGCCTGAACACTGAAGCTTTCTTT. The chain joins TRBV11-2 to TRBJ1-1, with D perhaps TRBD1 (6 bases). Looked up from germline, CDR1 is SGHAT and CDR2 is FQNNGV. The CDR3 loop spans 16 amino acids. V was cut by 7 bases and J by 0 bases, with 18 bases left in between.

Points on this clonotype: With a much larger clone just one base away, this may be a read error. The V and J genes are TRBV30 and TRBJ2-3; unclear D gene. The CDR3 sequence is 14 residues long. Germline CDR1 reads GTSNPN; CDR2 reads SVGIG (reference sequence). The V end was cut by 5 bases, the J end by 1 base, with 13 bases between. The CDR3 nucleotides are TGTGCCTGGGGTCCCCTAAGGGGCACAGATACGCAGTATTTT. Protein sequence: CAWGPLRGTDTQYF.

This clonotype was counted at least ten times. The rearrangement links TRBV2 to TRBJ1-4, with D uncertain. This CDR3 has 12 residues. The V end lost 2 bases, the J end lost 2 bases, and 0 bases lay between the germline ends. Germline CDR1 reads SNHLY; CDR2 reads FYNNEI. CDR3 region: CASSETNEKLFF. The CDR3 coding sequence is TGTGCCAGCAGTGAAACTAATGAAAAACTGTTTTTT. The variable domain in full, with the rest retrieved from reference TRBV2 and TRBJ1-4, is EPEVTQTPSHQVTQMGQEVILRCVPISNHLYFYWYRQILGQKVEFLVSFYNNEISEKSEIFDDQFSVERPDGSNFTLKIRSTKLEDSAMYFCASSETNEKLFFGSGTQLSVL.

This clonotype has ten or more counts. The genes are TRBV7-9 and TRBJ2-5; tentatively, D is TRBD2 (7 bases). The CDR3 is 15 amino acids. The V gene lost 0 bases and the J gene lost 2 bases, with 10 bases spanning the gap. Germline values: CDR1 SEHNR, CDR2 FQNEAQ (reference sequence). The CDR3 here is CASSLARGQQETQYF. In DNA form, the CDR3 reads TGTGCCAGCAGCTTAGCGCGGGGGCAGCAAGAGACCCAGTACTTC.

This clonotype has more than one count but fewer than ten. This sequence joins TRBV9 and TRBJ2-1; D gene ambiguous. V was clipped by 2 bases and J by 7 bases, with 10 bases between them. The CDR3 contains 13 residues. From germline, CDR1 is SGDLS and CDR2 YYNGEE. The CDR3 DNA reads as TGTGCCAGCAGCGTCTCCGTGGGGAATGAGCAGTTCTTC. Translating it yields CASSVSVGNEQFF.

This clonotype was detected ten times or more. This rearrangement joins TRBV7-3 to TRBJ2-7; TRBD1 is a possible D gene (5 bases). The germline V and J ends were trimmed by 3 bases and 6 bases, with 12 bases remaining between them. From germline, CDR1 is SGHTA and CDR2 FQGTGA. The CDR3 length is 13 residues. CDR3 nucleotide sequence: TGTGCCAGCAGCTTGGACCTGGGGCGCGAGCAGTACTTC. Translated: CASSLDLGREQYF.

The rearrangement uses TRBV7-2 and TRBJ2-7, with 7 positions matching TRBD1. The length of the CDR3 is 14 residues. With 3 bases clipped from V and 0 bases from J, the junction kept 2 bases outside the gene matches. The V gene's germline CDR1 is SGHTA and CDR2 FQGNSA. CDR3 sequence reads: CASSFDRVSYEQYF. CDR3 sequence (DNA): TGTGCCAGCAGCTTCGACAGGGTCTCCTACGAGCAGTACTTC.

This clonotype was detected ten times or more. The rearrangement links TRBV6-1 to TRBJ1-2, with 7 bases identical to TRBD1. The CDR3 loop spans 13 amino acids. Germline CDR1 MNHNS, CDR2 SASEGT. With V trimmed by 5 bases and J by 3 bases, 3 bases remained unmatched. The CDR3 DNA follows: TGTGCCAGCAGTAGGGGACAGTACTATGGCTACACCTTC. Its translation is CASSRGQYYGYTF.

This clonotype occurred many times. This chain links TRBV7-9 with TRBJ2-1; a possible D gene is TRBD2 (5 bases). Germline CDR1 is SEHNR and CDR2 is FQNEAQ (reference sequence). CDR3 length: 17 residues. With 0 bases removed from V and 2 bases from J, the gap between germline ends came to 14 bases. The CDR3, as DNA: TGTGCCAGCAGCTTAGCAGGAACTAGTAGCCCCTACAATGAGCAGTTCTTC. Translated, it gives CASSLAGTSSPYNEQFF.

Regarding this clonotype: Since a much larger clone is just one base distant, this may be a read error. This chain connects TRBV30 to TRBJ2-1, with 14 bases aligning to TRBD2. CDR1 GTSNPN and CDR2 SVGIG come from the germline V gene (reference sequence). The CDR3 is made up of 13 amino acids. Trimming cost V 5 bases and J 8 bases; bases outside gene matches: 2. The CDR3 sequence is CAWGTSGSHEQFF. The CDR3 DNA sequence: TGTGCCTGGGGGACTAGCGGGAGCCATGAGCAGTTCTTC.

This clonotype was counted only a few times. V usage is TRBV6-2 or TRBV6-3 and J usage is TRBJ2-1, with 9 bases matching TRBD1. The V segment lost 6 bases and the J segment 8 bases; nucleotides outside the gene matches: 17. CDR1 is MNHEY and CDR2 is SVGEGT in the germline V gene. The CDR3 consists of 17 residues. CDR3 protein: CASSRGQGTPLSHEQFF. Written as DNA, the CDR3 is TGTGCCAGCAGCCGCGGACAGGGGACTCCCCTAAGCCATGAGCAGTTCTTC.

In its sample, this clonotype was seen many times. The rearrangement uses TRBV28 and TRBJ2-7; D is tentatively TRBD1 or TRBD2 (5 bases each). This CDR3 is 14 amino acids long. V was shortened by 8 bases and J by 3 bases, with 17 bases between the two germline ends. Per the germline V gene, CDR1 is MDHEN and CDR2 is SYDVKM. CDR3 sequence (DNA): TGTGCCAGCGACCAGGGCGGGCTAAACTACGAGCAGTACTTC. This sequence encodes CASDQGGLNYEQYF.

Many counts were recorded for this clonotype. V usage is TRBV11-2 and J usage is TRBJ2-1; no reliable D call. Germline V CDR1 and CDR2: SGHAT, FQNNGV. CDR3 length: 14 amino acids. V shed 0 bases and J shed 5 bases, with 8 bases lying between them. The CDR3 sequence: CASSLEFENNEQFF. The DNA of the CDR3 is TGTGCCAGCAGCTTAGAGTTCGAAAACAATGAGCAGTTCTTC.

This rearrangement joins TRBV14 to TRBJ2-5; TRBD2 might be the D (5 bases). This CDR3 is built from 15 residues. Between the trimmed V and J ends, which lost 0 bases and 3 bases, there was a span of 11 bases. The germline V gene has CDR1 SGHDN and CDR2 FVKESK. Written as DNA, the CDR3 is TGTGCCAGCAGCCAAGACCCGGGATGGGAAGAGACCCAGTACTTC. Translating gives CASSQDPGWEETQYF.

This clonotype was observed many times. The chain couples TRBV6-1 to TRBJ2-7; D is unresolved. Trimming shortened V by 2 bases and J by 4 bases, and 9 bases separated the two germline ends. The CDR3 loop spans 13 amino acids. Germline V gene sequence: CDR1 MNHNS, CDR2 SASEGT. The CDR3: CASSESLGYEQYF. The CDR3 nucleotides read TGTGCCAGCAGTGAATCGTTGGGGTACGAGCAGTACTTC.

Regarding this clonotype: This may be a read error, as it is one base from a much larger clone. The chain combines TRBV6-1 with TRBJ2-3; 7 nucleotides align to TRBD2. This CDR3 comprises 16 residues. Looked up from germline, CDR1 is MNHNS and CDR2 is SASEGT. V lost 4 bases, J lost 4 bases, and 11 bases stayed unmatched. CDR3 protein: CASSASPGGSPDTQYF. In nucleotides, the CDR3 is TGTGCCAGCAGTGCCAGTCCGGGCGGGAGTCCAGATACGCAGTATTTT.

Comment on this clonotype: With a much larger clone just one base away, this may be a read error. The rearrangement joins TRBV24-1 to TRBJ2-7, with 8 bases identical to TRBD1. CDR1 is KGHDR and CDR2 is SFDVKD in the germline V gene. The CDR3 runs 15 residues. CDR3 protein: CATSGARQGLYGQYF. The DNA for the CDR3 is TGTGCCACCAGTGGGGCGCGACAGGGGTTATACGGGCAGTACTTC.

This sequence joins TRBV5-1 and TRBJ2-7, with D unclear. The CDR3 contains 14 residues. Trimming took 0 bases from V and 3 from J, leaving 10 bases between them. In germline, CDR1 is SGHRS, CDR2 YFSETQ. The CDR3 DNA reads TGCGCCAGCAGCTTGGAAGGCAGAAACTACGAGCAGTACTTC. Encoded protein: CASSLEGRNYEQYF.

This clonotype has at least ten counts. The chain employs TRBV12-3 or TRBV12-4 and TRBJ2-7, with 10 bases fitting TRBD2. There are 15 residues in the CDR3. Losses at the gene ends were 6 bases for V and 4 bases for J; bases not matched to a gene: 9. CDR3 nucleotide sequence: TGTGCCAGCAGCCTACAAAGCGGGAGGGAGTACGAGCAGTACTTC. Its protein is CASSLQSGREYEQYF.

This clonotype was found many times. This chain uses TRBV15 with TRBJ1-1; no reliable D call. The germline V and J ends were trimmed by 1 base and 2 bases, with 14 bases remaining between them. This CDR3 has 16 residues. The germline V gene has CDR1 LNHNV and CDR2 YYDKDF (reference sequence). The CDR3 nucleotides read TGTGCCACCAGCAGAGTTGGTCCAGCCTTTAACACTGAAGCTTTCTTT. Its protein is CATSRVGPAFNTEAFF.

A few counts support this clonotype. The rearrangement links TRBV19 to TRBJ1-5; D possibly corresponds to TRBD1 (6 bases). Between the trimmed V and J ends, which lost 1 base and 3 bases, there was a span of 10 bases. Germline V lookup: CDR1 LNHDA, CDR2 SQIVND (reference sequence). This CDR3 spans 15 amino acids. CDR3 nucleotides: TGTGCCAGTAGTATAGGACAGGTGCTCAATCAGCCCCAGCATTTT. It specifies CASSIGQVLNQPQHF.

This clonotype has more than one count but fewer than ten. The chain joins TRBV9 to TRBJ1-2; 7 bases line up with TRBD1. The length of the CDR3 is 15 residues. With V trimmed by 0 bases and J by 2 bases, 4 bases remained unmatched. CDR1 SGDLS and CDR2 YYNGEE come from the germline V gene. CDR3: CASSVEAGGNYGYTF. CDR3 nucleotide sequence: TGTGCCAGCAGCGTAGAGGCAGGGGGGAACTATGGCTACACCTTC.